The T cell receptor beta chain described here comes from a study of Graves' ophthalmopathy and Graves' hyperthyroidism. Looking at the study overall: Peripheral blood sampling preceded any treatment and occurred at initial diagnosis. Study-wide points: Blood also carried most expanded thyroid clonotypes exceeding 0.001 frequency. A model of 13 signatures distinguished ophthalmopathy from stable hyperthyroidism at roughly 87% sensitivity and nearly 82% specificity.

Clinicians diagnosed using symptoms, serum thyroxine, TRAb, thyroid ultrasound and orbital computed tomography. From RNA, the CDR3 regions of TCR beta chains were amplified and sequenced. Amplification began with first-round RT-PCR using HTBI primers, then second-round multiplex PCR was performed. TCRdb independently ran MiXCR on the multiplex PCR reads; one entry per CDR3 protein. The sample yields over 200,000 distinct CDR3 sequences, just under 30% seen once. With regard to this clonotype: Its specificity is not known.

This sequence originates from a man between 45 and 60 years old with Graves' ophthalmopathy. The sequenced sample consisted of peripheral blood.

The CDR3 nucleotides read TGTGCCAGCAGCGAAGGGTGGGGCACTGAAGCTTTCTTT. It translates to CASSEGWGTEAFF. The chain links TRBV7-3 to TRBJ1-1; D unclear. V lost 5 bases to trimming and J lost 4 bases, with 11 bases between them. Germline assignment: CDR1 SGHTA and CDR2 FQGTGA. The CDR3 extends over 13 amino acids.